A selection of T cell receptor beta chains follows, all from one sample in a study of blood T cells in healthy people across ages. MiXCR, run by TCRdb on the 5' RACE reads, gives a single entry per CDR3 protein. The table records around 700,000 distinct CDR3 sequences, 25% of them present only once. These data are also associated with another study on T cells of mothers and their children.

The sequenced material came from blood. These receptor sequences come from a boy aged 5-17 years in good health. CDR3s include the opening cysteine and the closing phenylalanine or tryptophan. A D gene is named only where the DNA matches it firmly. Clone size appears in some rows only: once, few, many, or a class for an expanded clone.

TRBJ2-1,TRBV6-4,-,TRBD2,15,TGTGCCAGCAGTGAGGCTAGCGGGAGCTCGGTTGAGCAGTTCTTC,CASSEASGSSVEQFF
TRBJ2-7,TRBV25-1,-,-,11,TGTGCCAGCAACAGGGCTGACGAGCAGTACTTC,CASNRADEQYF
TRBJ2-3,TRBV4-1,few,TRBD2,18,TGCGCCAGCAGCCAGACAAGGACTAGCGGGAGTGCGGCAGATACGCAGTATTTT,CASSQTRTSGSAADTQYF
TRBJ1-2,TRBV15,few,-,14,TGTGCCACCAGCGGGGGAACAGGGTTTTATGGCTACACCTTC,CATSGGTGFYGYTF
TRBJ2-5,TRBV3-1,-,-,14,TGTGCCAGCTGCCATATAGGTTCGCAAGAGACCCAGTACTTC,CASCHIGSQETQYF
TRBJ2-7,TRBV12-3/TRBV12-4,few,-,14,TGTGCCAGCAGTTTGTTCAGGGCAGGCTACGAGCAGTACTTC,CASSLFRAGYEQYF
TRBJ2-3,TRBV20-1,-,TRBD1,15,TGCAGTGCTAGAGAGGGGGACAGAGACACAGATACGCAGTATTTT,CSAREGDRDTDTQYF
TRBJ2-5,TRBV28,-,TRBD1,13,TGTGCCAGCAGCTACAGGGGGAGAGAGACCCAGTACTTC,CASSYRGRETQYF
TRBJ1-6,TRBV18,-,TRBD1,12,TGTGCCAGCTCATCCCGGGACAGGCTTTATCACTTT,CASSSRDRLYHF
TRBJ2-2,TRBV12-3/TRBV12-4,-,-,15,TGTGCCAGCAGTCCCACAGGAGTGGTCGCCGGGGAGCTGTTTTTT,CASSPTGVVAGELFF
TRBJ1-2,TRBV12-3/TRBV12-4,few,-,13,TGTGCCAGCAGTTTGGGGGAGGGCTATGGCTACACCTTC,CASSLGEGYGYTF
TRBJ1-3,TRBV29-1,-,-,16,TGCAGCGTTGAAGATCCGCGGGGGGCCTCTGGAAACACCATATATTTT,CSVEDPRGASGNTIYF
TRBJ2-1,TRBV11-2,few,TRBD2,17,TGTGCCAGCAGCCGACGTAGCGGGAGTTTGAAATCCAATGAGCAGTTCTTC,CASSRRSGSLKSNEQFF
TRBJ2-5,TRBV25-1,few,-,15,TGTGCCAGCAGTGACCACACAGGGATAGAAGAGACCCAGTACTTC,CASSDHTGIEETQYF
TRBJ2-3,TRBV24-1,-,-,13,TGTGCCACCAGTGATGCGTCCACAGATACGCAGTATTTT,CATSDASTDTQYF
TRBJ1-1,TRBV29-1,few,-,12,TGCAGCGTTCGGTCCTCCGGGGCTGAAGCTTTCTTT,CSVRSSGAEAFF
TRBJ2-7,TRBV30,-,-,12,TGTGCCTGGAGTGTAGGAAGGGACGAGCAGTACTTC,CAWSVGRDEQYF
TRBJ2-7,TRBV27,-,TRBD2,15,TGTGCCAGCAGCGCGGAGACTAGCGGGAAGGACGAGCAGTACTTC,CASSAETSGKDEQYF
TRBJ2-7,TRBV7-2,few,TRBD1,15,TGTGCCAGCAGCTTATGGGCAGGGGGCACCTACGAGCAGTACTTC,CASSLWAGGTYEQYF
TRBJ2-1,TRBV6-2/TRBV6-3,few,TRBD2,16,TGTGCCAGCAGTACCGATACTAGCGGGGGTTTCGATGAGCAGTTCTTC,CASSTDTSGGFDEQFF
TRBJ1-5,TRBV6-1,-,TRBD1,17,TGTGCCAGCAGCATACCGGGACAGGGGACCCTCAATCAGCCCCAGCATTTT,CASSIPGQGTLNQPQHF
TRBJ2-7,TRBV15,few,TRBD1,15,TGTGCCACCAGCGGCCTCCTGGGACAGGGGGCAAAGCAGTACTTC,CATSGLLGQGAKQYF
TRBJ1-1,TRBV7-2,-,-,14,TGTGCCAGCAGCTCCATCAGGGGAGGCACTGAAGCTTTCTTT,CASSSIRGGTEAFF
TRBJ2-4,TRBV29-1,-,-,15,TGCAGCGTATTAGACACAACCCTAGCCGAAAACATTCAGTACTTC,CSVLDTTLAENIQYF
TRBJ1-2,TRBV28,once,-,13,TGTGCCAGTAGTTTAGGGTCTTCGGGGGGCTACACCTTC,CASSLGSSGGYTF
TRBJ2-1,TRBV11-2,few,-,16,TGTGCCAGCAGCCCCATGGGGCCGGTAGGCTACAATGAGCAGTTCTTC,CASSPMGPVGYNEQFF
TRBJ2-7,TRBV27,few,-,14,TGTGCCAGCAGTTTAGTGTCTAACAGGCTCGAGCAGTACTTC,CASSLVSNRLEQYF
TRBJ2-1,TRBV29-1,-,TRBD1,13,TGCAGCTCCGGGGGGGACAGGGGTGATGAGCAGTTCTTC,CSSGGDRGDEQFF
TRBJ2-3,TRBV6-6,-,-,14,TGTGCCAGCAGTTACCAAGCGGGCACAGATACGCAGTATTTT,CASSYQAGTDTQYF
TRBJ2-1,TRBV12-5,-,TRBD2,16,TGTGCTAGTGGTTTGGTAGCTAGCGGCTCCTACAATGAGCAGTTCTTC,CASGLVASGSYNEQFF
TRBJ1-3,TRBV10-3,few,-,14,TGTGCCATCAGGGGAGGACAGACTGGAAACACCATATATTTT,CAIRGGQTGNTIYF
TRBJ2-5,TRBV6-5,-,-,16,TGTGCCAGCAGTTATACGGGACCCCCCGAGCAAGAGACCCAGTACTTC,CASSYTGPPEQETQYF
TRBJ2-5,TRBV10-2,few,-,11,TGCGCCAGCAGTGAGACGGTAGGGGAGTACTTC,CASSETVGEYF
TRBJ1-1,TRBV29-1,few,-,13,TGCAGCGTCGGACAGATATTGAACACTGAAGCTTTCTTT,CSVGQILNTEAFF
TRBJ2-6,TRBV4-3,-,-,18,TGCGCCAGCAGCCAAGACTGGCAGGCAAAGGCTGGGGCCAACGTCCTGACTTTC,CASSQDWQAKAGANVLTF
TRBJ2-7,TRBV29-1,-,-,11,TGCAGCGTTGATTTGGGATACGAGCAGTACTTC,CSVDLGYEQYF
TRBJ2-7,TRBV5-8,-,-,14,TGTGCCAGCAGCCCCACTGGAAGGGTCTACGAGCAGTACTTC,CASSPTGRVYEQYF